A single sample is the source of the 28 T cell receptor beta chains below, sequenced in a study of blood T cell repertoires in COVID-19 (dated by TCRdb to the early 2020s). Library generation was performed with the immunoSEQ multiplex PCR assay. The clones in this table, taken by TCRdb from immuneACCESS, are in-frame only. Not every clone is retained; where verified, under half of the shortfall comes from an unresolved V gene, and the cause of the rest is unknown. This sample holds a few hundred thousand clones; around 84% were observed only once. Together, the top ten hold about 1.7% of the sample. Sample: PBMCs or T cells enriched from blood (not recorded which). Every receptor here comes from a middle-aged man who had recovered from COVID-19.

V is TRBV24-1 and J is TRBJ2-1, with TRBD1 identical over 9 bases. The CDR3 spans 15 residues. CDR1 and CDR2 (germline): KGHDR, SFDVKD. With V trimmed by 4 bases and J by 4 bases, 4 bases remained unmatched. For the CDR3, the DNA is TGTGCCACCAGTGAAGCGACAGGGGGATACAATGAGCAGTTCTTC. Its protein is CATSEATGGYNEQFF.

V gene TRBV10-3 combines with J gene TRBJ1-5; D gene ambiguous. CDR3 length: 14 residues. Germline assignment: CDR1 ENHRY and CDR2 SYGVKD. Trimming cost V 3 bases and J 5 bases, with 11 bases left between them. CDR3 DNA sequence: TGTGCCATCAGTGATGGTCAGGTCCATCAGCCCCAGCATTTT. It is translated as CAISDGQVHQPQHF.

The chain carries TRBV4-2 and TRBJ2-7; a possible D gene is TRBD2 (5 bases). Trimming took 2 bases from V and 4 from J, leaving 9 bases between them. Germline V gene lookup returns CDR1 LGHNA and CDR2 YNFKEQ. This CDR3 comprises 13 residues. The CDR3 DNA follows: TGTGCCAGCAGCCAATCTCCGGGATACGAGCAGTACTTC. This translates into CASSQSPGYEQYF.

The chain links TRBV25-1 to TRBJ2-1, with D tentatively TRBD1 (5 bases). Trimming removed 6 bases from V and 4 bases from J, with 7 bases in between. This CDR3 has 12 residues. The germline V gene encodes CDR1 MGHDK and CDR2 SYGVNS. The CDR3 DNA follows: TGTGCCAGCAGGGGGCTTTACAATGAGCAGTTCTTC. Protein sequence: CASRGLYNEQFF.

The chain links TRBV29-1 to TRBJ1-2; the D is unclear. V shed 4 bases and J shed 5 bases, with 14 bases lying between them. The CDR3 extends over 13 amino acids. Germline V CDR1 and CDR2: SQVTM, ANQGSEA. The CDR3 DNA reads as TGCAGCGTTGGGACTGGCTGGGAGTATGGCTACACCTTC. Translated: CSVGTGWEYGYTF.

The chain joins TRBV12-3 or TRBV12-4 to TRBJ2-5; TRBD2 agrees at 7 bases. The V segment lost 8 bases and the J segment 5 bases; nucleotides outside the gene matches: 5. The CDR3 consists of 12 residues. The CDR3 sequence is CASQRGEETQYF. CDR3 nucleotides: TGTGCCAGCCAGCGGGGCGAGGAGACCCAGTACTTC.

The rearrangement links TRBV23-1 to TRBJ2-1, with D possibly being TRBD1 (5 bases). TRBV23-1 is an ORF, with its function uncertain. The length of the CDR3 is 15 residues. The V and J ends lost 0 bases and 7 bases respectively, with 13 bases between them. CDR3 in DNA: TGCGCCAGCAGTCAATCATGGGGCTATTGGAATGAGCAGTTCTTC. It yields the protein CASSQSWGYWNEQFF.

The gene calls are TRBV7-9 and TRBJ2-7; D possibly corresponds to TRBD2 (6 bases). The germline V gene encodes CDR1 SEHNR and CDR2 FQNEAQ (reference sequence). This CDR3 has 17 amino acids. V shed 1 base and J shed 0 bases, with 16 bases lying between them. This chain's CDR3 is CASSLGGTPDLSYEQYF. Written as DNA, the CDR3 is TGTGCCAGCAGCTTAGGGGGGACTCCTGACCTCTCCTACGAGCAGTACTTC.

The chain uses TRBV7-2 and TRBJ2-1; D is ambiguous. CDR1 SGHTA and CDR2 FQGNSA come from the germline V gene. The CDR3 contains 15 residues. Trimming left V 1 base short and J 7 bases short, with 14 bases between. Here the CDR3 reads CASSLEVASGNEQFF. The DNA for the CDR3 is TGTGCCAGCAGCTTAGAGGTTGCCTCCGGGAATGAGCAGTTCTTC.

V usage is TRBV18 and J usage is TRBJ2-6, with D tentatively TRBD1 (5 bases). V was pared by 4 bases and J by 2 bases, with 9 bases between. Germline V gene sequence: CDR1 KGHSH, CDR2 LQKENI. The CDR3 loop spans 15 amino acids. In nucleotides, the CDR3 is TGTGCCAGCTCACTGCAGGACACTGGGGCCAACGTCCTGACTTTC. It yields the protein CASSLQDTGANVLTF.

The chain has TRBV19 and TRBJ2-7; 8 positions match TRBD1. V trimming: 7 bases; J trimming: 6 bases; junction bases outside the gene matches: 8. This CDR3 region has 13 residues. CDR1 LNHDA and CDR2 SQIVND come from the germline V gene (reference sequence). The CDR3 nucleotides read TGTGCCAGTATTGGACAGGGAAAGTTCGAGCAGTACTTC. This sequence encodes CASIGQGKFEQYF. The complete variable domain, with remaining parts taken from reference TRBV19 and TRBJ2-7, reads DGGITQSPKYLFRKEGQNVTLSCEQNLNHDAMYWYRQDPGQGLRLIYYSQIVNDFQKGDIAEGYSVSREKKESFPLTVTSAQKNPTAFYLCASIGQGKFEQYFGPGTRLTVT.

The V call is TRBV28, the J call TRBJ1-1; tentatively, D is TRBD1 (6 bases). Trimming removed 1 base at V and 0 bases at J, with 12 bases between. From germline, CDR1 is MDHEN and CDR2 SYDVKM. This CDR3 comprises 16 residues. The CDR3 region is CASSLSAGALNTEAFF. For the CDR3, the DNA is TGTGCCAGCAGTTTATCCGCGGGGGCATTGAACACTGAAGCTTTCTTT.

CDR3 nucleotide sequence: TGTGCCAGCAGCTTAGCACCCCCTCGAGGGGATACGCAGTATTTT. Translated: CASSLAPPRGDTQYF. The genes are TRBV7-2 and TRBJ2-3; D perhaps matches TRBD2 (5 bases). There are 15 residues in the CDR3. In germline, CDR1 is SGHTA, CDR2 FQGNSA. V lost 0 bases, J lost 6 bases, and 13 bases lay in between.

The chain joins TRBV27 to TRBJ2-7; 8 nucleotides agree with TRBD1. After removal of 6 bases from V and 4 bases from J, the junction contained 8 bases not matched to a gene. Looked up from germline, CDR1 is MNHEY and CDR2 is SMNVEV (reference sequence). The CDR3 is made up of 14 amino acids. As DNA, the CDR3 is TGTGCCAGCAGGAGGGGACAGGCAAATTACGAGCAGTACTTC. It encodes CASRRGQANYEQYF.

At least ten counts were recorded for this clone. The V and J genes are TRBV27 and TRBJ2-3; TRBD2 might be the D (6 bases). Germline values: CDR1 MNHEY, CDR2 SMNVEV (reference sequence). Trimming cost V 5 bases and J 5 bases, with 14 bases left between them. CDR3 length: 14 residues. CDR3 amino acids: CASSTDGTLDTQYF. The CDR3 region has the DNA TGTGCCAGCAGTACCGACGGGACTCTAGATACGCAGTATTTT.

The chain uses TRBV5-1 and TRBJ2-7; 9 nucleotides agree with TRBD1. The CDR3 covers 13 residues. Looked up from germline, CDR1 is SGHRS and CDR2 is YFSETQ. J lost 11 bases, V lost 4 bases, and 10 bases had no gene match. Written as DNA, the CDR3 is TGCGCCAGCAGCCAGACGAGACAGGGGGTGAAGTACTTC. It yields the protein CASSQTRQGVKYF. The complete variable domain, with remaining parts taken from reference TRBV5-1 and TRBJ2-7, reads KAGVTQTPRYLIKTRGQQVTLSCSPISGHRSVSWYQQTPGQGLQFLFEYFSETQRNKGNFPGRFSGRQFSNSRSEMNVSTLELGDSALYLCASSQTRQGVKYFGPGTRLTVT.

In its sample, this clone was seen a few times. Different DNA sequences within this sample yield the same CDR3. The V gene is TRBV28, the J gene TRBJ2-7, with no clear D. CDR1 and CDR2 from the germline V gene are MDHEN and SYDVKM. The CDR3 runs 11 residues. The germline V and J ends were trimmed by 5 bases and 4 bases, with 6 bases remaining between them. The CDR3 sequence is CASSISYEQYF. In DNA, the CDR3 is TGTGCCAGCAGTATCTCGTACGAGCAGTACTTC.

This clone has a single count. The V and J genes are TRBV28 and TRBJ2-7; 12 bases are shared with TRBD2. This CDR3 has 15 residues. The germline CDR1 and CDR2 sequences are MDHEN and SYDVKM. Trimming cost V 6 bases and J 4 bases; bases outside gene matches: 7. The CDR3 bases are TGTGCCAGCAGCCTAGCGGGAGGGCCCGGTTACGAGCAGTACTTC. Translating gives CASSLAGGPGYEQYF. Based on the CDR3 plus reference TRBV28 and TRBJ2-7, the full variable domain is DVKVTQSSRYLVKRTGEKVFLECVQDMDHENMFWYRQDPGLGLRLIYFSYDVKMKEKGDIPEGYSVSREKKERFSLILESASTNQTSMYLCASSLAGGPGYEQYFGPGTRLTVT.

Of note for this clone: One end of the junction varies from germline; a read error may be responsible. The V gene is TRBV7-7, the J gene TRBJ2-1; weak D call: TRBD1 (6 bases). This CDR3 comprises 15 residues. Germline values: CDR1 SSHAT, CDR2 FNYEAQ (reference sequence). CDR3 residues: CASSSGQSSYNEQFF. CDR3 bases: TGTGCTAGCAGTTCTGGACAGAGCTCCTACAATGAGCAGTTCTTC.

This chain uses TRBV28 with TRBJ2-7; 7 bases align to TRBD1. V shed 4 bases, J shed 2 bases, and the junction held 5 bases outside the gene matches. This CDR3 has 14 residues. The germline V gene encodes CDR1 MDHEN and CDR2 SYDVKM. This CDR3 is CASSSPGQTYEQYF. In DNA, the CDR3 is TGTGCCAGCAGTTCCCCGGGACAGACCTACGAGCAGTACTTC.

The chain links TRBV6-2 or TRBV6-3 to TRBJ2-1; 8 nucleotides match TRBD2. The CDR3 sequence is 18 residues long. The V and J ends lost 6 bases and 5 bases, in that order; junction bases with no gene match: 18. The germline V gene has CDR1 MNHEY and CDR2 SVGEGT. CDR3 DNA sequence: TGTGCCAGCAGCTCCGGGACTAGGGGGTCGGGTGGGAACAATGAGCAGTTCTTC. This translates into CASSSGTRGSGGNNEQFF.

J is TRBJ2-5 and V is TRBV7-9, with 13 bases that match TRBD2. The CDR3 length is 16 residues. V was clipped by 6 bases and J by 2 bases; unmatched bases: 6. The germline V gene encodes CDR1 SEHNR and CDR2 FQNEAQ (reference sequence). DNA of the CDR3: TGTGCCAGCAGGTCGACTAGCGGGGGGACACAAGAGACCCAGTACTTC. Translating gives CASRSTSGGTQETQYF.

The chain links TRBV6-5 to TRBJ1-1; D remains unclear. Trimming removed 5 bases from V and 3 bases from J, with 7 bases in between. CDR1 is MNHEY, CDR2 SVGAGI, per germline. The length of the CDR3 is 12 residues. Here the CDR3 reads CASSTADTEAFF. The CDR3, as DNA: TGTGCCAGCAGTACCGCGGACACTGAAGCTTTCTTT.

The CDR3 region has the DNA TGTGCCAGCAGCCCCCTGGGCAGCCTTGGTGGCTACACCTTC. As protein: CASSPLGSLGGYTF. This chain links TRBV14 with TRBJ1-2, with D uncertain. V was shortened by 4 bases and J by 7 bases, with 16 bases between the two germline ends. CDR3 length: 14 amino acids. CDR1 is SGHDN, CDR2 FVKESK, per germline.

This chain links TRBV2 with TRBJ2-3, with D possibly TRBD2 on 6 matching bases. The CDR3 has 12 residues. Trimming took 7 bases from V and 4 from J, leaving 9 bases between them. CDR1 SNHLY and CDR2 FYNNEI come from the germline V gene. The CDR3 here is CASTASADTQYF. CDR3 nucleotide sequence: TGTGCCAGCACAGCTAGCGCAGATACGCAGTATTTT. The complete variable domain, with remaining parts taken from reference TRBV2 and TRBJ2-3, reads EPEVTQTPSHQVTQMGQEVILRCVPISNHLYFYWYRQILGQKVEFLVSFYNNEISEKSEIFDDQFSVERPDGSNFTLKIRSTKLEDSAMYFCASTASADTQYFGPGTRLTVL.

This chain uses TRBV3-1 (or the pseudogene TRBV3-2) with TRBJ1-1; TRBD1 is a possible D gene (5 bases). CDR3 length equals 15 residues. The germline gives CDR1 LGHDT, CDR2 YNNKEL (reference sequence). With 0 bases removed from V and 9 bases from J, the gap between germline ends came to 17 bases. CDR3 residues: CASSQEYRMREKAFF. CDR3 sequence (DNA): TGTGCCAGCAGCCAAGAGTACAGGATGAGAGAAAAAGCTTTCTTT.

J is TRBJ1-5 and V is TRBV27, with 7 bases fitting TRBD1. This CDR3 region has 16 residues. J lost 3 bases, V lost 3 bases, and 8 bases had no gene match. Germline lookup yields CDR1 MNHEY and CDR2 SMNVEV (reference sequence). This CDR3 is CASSFEAQGPNQPQHF. In DNA form, the CDR3 reads TGTGCCAGCAGTTTTGAGGCACAGGGGCCCAATCAGCCCCAGCATTTT.

The rearrangement links TRBV4-3 to TRBJ2-1, with D perhaps matching TRBD2 (6 bases). The CDR3 contains 13 residues. Between the trimmed V and J ends, which lost 1 base and 10 bases, there was a span of 11 bases. CDR1 and CDR2 from the germline V gene are LGHNA and YSLEER. The DNA of the CDR3 is TGCGCCAGCAGCCAAGGGCTTAGCGGAGAGCAGTTCTTC. It translates to CASSQGLSGEQFF.